A selection of T cell receptor beta chains follows, all from one sample in a study of T cells in Graves' hyperthyroidism and ophthalmopathy. TCRdb fed the multiplex PCR reads into MiXCR, producing one record per CDR3 protein. The repertoire consists of some 300,000 distinct CDR3 sequences, with around 19% occurring once and the leading ten covering approximately 35%. What was sequenced was blood. The receptors were sampled from a man aged 45-60 years with Graves' ophthalmopathy. Each CDR3 is given with its conserved first and last residue. A D gene is named only where the DNA matches it firmly. The size entry is marked missing in some rows and otherwise reads once, few, many or a size class.

TRBV9	-	TRBJ2-5	many	CASSVGGGSEETQYF	TGTGCCAGCAGCGTAGGGGGCGGATCCGAAGAGACCCAGTACTTC
TRBV6-2/TRBV6-3	-	TRBJ1-2	-	CASSHDSYGYTF	TGTGCCAGCAGTCATGACAGCTATGGCTACACCTTC
TRBV30	TRBD2	TRBJ2-1	many	CAWRLWTSGMTNNEQFF	TGTGCCTGGAGACTATGGACTAGCGGGATGACTAACAATGAGCAGTTCTTC
TRBV11-2	TRBD1	TRBJ2-2	once	CASSLRTGSTGELFF	TGTGCCAGCAGCCTGCGGACAGGGAGCACCGGGGAGCTGTTTTTT
TRBV28	-	TRBJ2-1	-	CASSRTGSHNEQFF	TGTGCCAGCAGCCGAACCGGGTCCCACAATGAGCAGTTCTTC
TRBV19	-	TRBJ2-7	few	CASSIVRTTRSYEQYF	TGTGCCAGTAGTATAGTTCGGACTACCAGATCCTACGAGCAGTACTTC
TRBV5-1	TRBD2	TRBJ2-1	many	CASSLAGEGPNEQFF	TGCGCCAGCAGCTTGGCGGGGGAGGGCCCAAATGAGCAGTTCTTC
TRBV29-1	TRBD1	TRBJ2-1	few	CSVTTDRGLLNEQFF	TGCAGCGTTACTACGGACAGGGGGCTTTTGAATGAGCAGTTCTTC
TRBV18	-	TRBJ2-5	many	CASSPELNQETQYF	TGTGCCAGCTCACCGGAACTCAATCAAGAGACCCAGTACTTC
TRBV7-2	-	TRBJ2-2	many	CASSLAHFPGELFF	TGTGCCAGCAGCTTAGCGCATTTTCCCGGGGAGCTGTTTTTT
TRBV20-1	TRBD2	TRBJ2-3	few	CSATPTSGRADTQYF	TGCAGTGCTACCCCCACTAGCGGTCGTGCAGATACGCAGTATTTT
TRBV6-2/TRBV6-3	-	TRBJ1-6	-	CASTLNGLNNSPLHF	TGTGCCAGCACCCTAAATGGGTTGAATAATTCACCCCTCCACTTT
TRBV28	-	TRBJ1-5	-	CASSFQGGSQPQHF	TGTGCCAGCAGCTTTCAAGGAGGGAGTCAGCCCCAGCATTTT
TRBV27	-	TRBJ1-2	few	CASSKDLRYGYTF	TGTGCCAGCAGCAAGGACCTGCGATATGGCTACACCTTC
TRBV6-5	-	TRBJ1-2	-	CASSYALGPTYGYTF	TGTGCCAGCAGTTACGCCCTCGGACCGACATATGGCTACACCTTC
TRBV27	TRBD2	TRBJ2-3	many	CASSLTSGRSDTQYF	TGTGCCAGCAGCCTAACTAGCGGGAGATCAGATACGCAGTATTTT
TRBV24-1	-	TRBJ2-3	few	CATSVGGPDTQYF	TGTGCCACCAGTGTCGGAGGCCCAGATACGCAGTATTTT
TRBV3-1	-	TRBJ2-2	few	CASSPRPSGELFF	TGTGCCAGCAGCCCCAGGCCTAGCGGGGAGCTGTTTTTT
TRBV28	-	TRBJ2-5	many	CASSPYLGAEQETQYF	TGTGCCAGCAGTCCATATTTGGGGGCAGAACAAGAGACCCAGTACTTC
TRBV29-1	TRBD2	TRBJ2-1	-	CSSLAGYNEQFF	TGCAGCAGTCTAGCGGGGTACAATGAGCAGTTCTTC
TRBV5-5	-	TRBJ2-7	-	CASSLEQGGAGAYEQYF	TGTGCCAGCAGCTTGGAGCAAGGTGGGGCGGGCGCCTACGAGCAGTACTTC
TRBV18	TRBD2	TRBJ2-1	many	CASSPPGLAGGSGNNEQFF	TGTGCCAGCTCACCACCGGGACTAGCGGGAGGTAGTGGTAACAATGAGCAGTTCTTC
TRBV3-1	-	TRBJ2-5	many	CASSQSVSGQETQYF	TGTGCCAGCAGCCAAAGTGTGAGCGGGCAAGAGACCCAGTACTTC
TRBV5-1	-	TRBJ2-3	many	CASSEDGRADTQYF	TGCGCCAGCAGCGAGGACGGGAGAGCAGATACGCAGTATTTT
TRBV7-3	-	TRBJ2-2	few	CASSLSVAGELFF	TGTGCCAGCAGCTTATCTGTGGCCGGGGAGCTGTTTTTT
TRBV9	-	TRBJ2-1	-	CASSVDFRERNEQFF	TGTGCCAGCAGCGTAGATTTCCGGGAGCGGAATGAGCAGTTCTTC
TRBV6-2/TRBV6-3	-	TRBJ1-5	many	CASTQSGGLQPQHF	TGTGCCAGCACCCAAAGTGGGGGTCTTCAGCCCCAGCATTTT
TRBV4-1	TRBD2	TRBJ2-5	-	CVSSRDSGRLETQYF	TGCGTCAGCAGCCGCGATAGCGGGAGGTTAGAGACCCAGTACTTC
TRBV7-9	TRBD1	TRBJ1-1	few	CASSSTDRSTEAFF	TGTGCCAGCAGCTCGACGGACAGGAGCACTGAAGCTTTCTTT
TRBV9	TRBD1	TRBJ2-7	-	CASSARDRQPYEQYF	TGTGCCAGCAGCGCCCGGGACAGGCAACCCTACGAGCAGTACTTC
TRBV28	-	TRBJ2-7	few	CASSTAGSSYEQYF	TGTGCCAGCAGTACAGCGGGTAGCTCCTACGAGCAGTACTTC
TRBV12-3/TRBV12-4	-	TRBJ1-4	-	CASLGGKSDEKLFF	TGTGCCAGTCTGGGGGGGAAATCGGATGAAAAACTGTTTTTT
TRBV18	TRBD1	TRBJ1-1	many	CASSQRTGVNTEAFF	TGTGCCAGCTCCCAAAGGACAGGGGTGAACACTGAAGCTTTCTTT
TRBV29-1	-	TRBJ1-1	few	CSVYHRPLRPEAFF	TGCAGCGTTTACCACAGGCCTCTGAGGCCTGAAGCTTTCTTT
TRBV11-2	TRBD2	TRBJ2-3	many	CASNLAGGATDTQYF	TGTGCCAGCAACTTAGCGGGAGGTGCGACAGATACGCAGTATTTT
TRBV4-1	TRBD2	TRBJ2-7	few	CASSQTGGGAYEQYF	TGCGCCAGCAGCCAAACGGGAGGAGGGGCCTACGAGCAGTACTTC
TRBV20-1	TRBD2	TRBJ2-1	-	CSARDFRTSGSYEQFF	TGCAGTGCTAGAGATTTTAGGACTAGCGGGAGCTATGAGCAGTTCTTC
TRBV24-1	-	TRBJ2-3	many	CATSETGLSTDTQYF	TGTGCCACCAGTGAGACAGGTCTTAGCACAGATACGCAGTATTTT
TRBV2	TRBD1	TRBJ1-2	-	CASSVVPGQLYGYTF	TGTGCCAGCAGTGTTGTCCCGGGACAGCTATATGGCTACACCTTC
TRBV20-1	-	TRBJ2-5	many	CSASLSDPGETQYF	TGCAGTGCTAGCCTATCTGACCCCGGGGAGACCCAGTACTTC
TRBV2	TRBD1	TRBJ2-2	many	CASSKEGTGNTGELFF	TGTGCCAGCAGTAAAGAGGGGACAGGGAACACCGGGGAGCTGTTTTTT
TRBV11-2	TRBD1	TRBJ2-1	many	CASSYRQGANEQFF	TGTGCCAGCAGCTACCGACAGGGGGCTAATGAGCAGTTCTTC
TRBV6-2/TRBV6-3	TRBD2	TRBJ2-3	-	CASSYLADRTDTQYF	TGTGCCAGCAGTTACCTAGCGGACCGCACAGATACGCAGTATTTT
TRBV12-3/TRBV12-4	TRBD2	TRBJ2-3	many	CASRTGTTSTDTQYF	TGTGCCAGCAGAACCGGGACTACAAGCACAGATACGCAGTATTTT